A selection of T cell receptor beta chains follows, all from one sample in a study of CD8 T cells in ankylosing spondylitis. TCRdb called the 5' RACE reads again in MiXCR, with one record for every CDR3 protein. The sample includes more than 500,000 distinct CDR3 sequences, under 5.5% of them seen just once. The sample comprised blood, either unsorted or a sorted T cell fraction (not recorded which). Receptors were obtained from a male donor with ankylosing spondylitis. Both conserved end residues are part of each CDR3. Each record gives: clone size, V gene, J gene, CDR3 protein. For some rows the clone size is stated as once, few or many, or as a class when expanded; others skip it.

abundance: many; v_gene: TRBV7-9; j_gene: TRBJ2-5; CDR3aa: CASSTRTVQETQYF
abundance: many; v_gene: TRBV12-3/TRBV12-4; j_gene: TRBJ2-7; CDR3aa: CASSFDRGNYEQYF
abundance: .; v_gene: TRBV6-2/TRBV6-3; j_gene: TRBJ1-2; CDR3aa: CASRSLAGYTF
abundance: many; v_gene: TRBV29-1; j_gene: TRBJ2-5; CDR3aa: CSVGGRRQETQYF
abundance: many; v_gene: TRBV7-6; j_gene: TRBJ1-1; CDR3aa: CASSLVMKGGGPLKTEAFF
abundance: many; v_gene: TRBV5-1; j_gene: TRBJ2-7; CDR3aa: CASSALQGYEQYF
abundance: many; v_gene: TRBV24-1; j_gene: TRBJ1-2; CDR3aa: CATSDPGQGAGGYTF
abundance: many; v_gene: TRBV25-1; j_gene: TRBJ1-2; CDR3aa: CASSEFQGGYTF
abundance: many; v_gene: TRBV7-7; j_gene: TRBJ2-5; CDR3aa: CASSLDLPETQYF
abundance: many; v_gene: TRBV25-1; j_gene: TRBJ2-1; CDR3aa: CASLAESYNEQFF